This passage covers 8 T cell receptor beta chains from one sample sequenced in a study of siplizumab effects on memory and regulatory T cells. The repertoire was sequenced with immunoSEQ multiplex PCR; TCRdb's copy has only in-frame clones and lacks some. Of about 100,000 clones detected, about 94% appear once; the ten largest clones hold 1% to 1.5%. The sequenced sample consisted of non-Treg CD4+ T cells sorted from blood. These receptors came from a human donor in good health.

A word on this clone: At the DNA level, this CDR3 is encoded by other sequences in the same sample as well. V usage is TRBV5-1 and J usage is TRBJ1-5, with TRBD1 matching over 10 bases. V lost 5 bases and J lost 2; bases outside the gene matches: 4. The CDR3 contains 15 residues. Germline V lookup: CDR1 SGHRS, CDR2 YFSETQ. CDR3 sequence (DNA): TGCGCCAGCAGTCCCGGACAGGGGGGCAATCAGCCCCAGCATTTT. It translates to CASSPGQGGNQPQHF.

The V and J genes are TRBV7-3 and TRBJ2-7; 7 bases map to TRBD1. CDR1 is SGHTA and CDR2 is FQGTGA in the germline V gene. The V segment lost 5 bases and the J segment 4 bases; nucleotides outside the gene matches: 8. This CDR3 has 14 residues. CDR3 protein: CASSKTGVGYEQYF. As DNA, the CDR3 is TGTGCCAGCAGCAAAACAGGGGTGGGATACGAGCAGTACTTC.

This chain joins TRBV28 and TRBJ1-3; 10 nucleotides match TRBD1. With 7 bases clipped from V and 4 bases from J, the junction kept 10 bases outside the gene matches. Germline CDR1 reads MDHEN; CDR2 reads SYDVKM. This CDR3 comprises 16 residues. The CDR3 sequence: CASTSGGTGAGNTIYF. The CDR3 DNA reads TGTGCCAGCACCTCAGGAGGGACAGGGGCCGGAAACACCATATATTTT.

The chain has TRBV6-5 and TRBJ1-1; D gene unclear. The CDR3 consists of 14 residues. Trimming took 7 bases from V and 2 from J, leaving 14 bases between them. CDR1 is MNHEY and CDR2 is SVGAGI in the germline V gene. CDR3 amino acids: CASKGRQKNTEAFF. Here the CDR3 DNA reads TGTGCCAGCAAAGGGAGACAAAAAAACACTGAAGCTTTCTTT.

The CDR3 here is CASSLEGLAGVSNEQFF. CDR3 bases: TGTGCCAGCAGCTTAGAGGGACTAGCGGGAGTTTCTAATGAGCAGTTCTTC. This chain uses TRBV11-2 with TRBJ2-1, with 14 bases lining up with TRBD2. CDR1 is SGHAT and CDR2 is FQNNGV in the germline V gene. The CDR3 spans 17 residues. The V gene end was trimmed by 0 bases and the J gene end by 7 bases; junction bases not matched to a gene: 5. The variable domain in full, with the rest retrieved from reference TRBV11-2 and TRBJ2-1, is EAGVAQSPRYKIIEKRQSVAFWCNPISGHATLYWYQQILGQGPKLLIQFQNNGVVDDSQLPKDRFSAERLKGVDSTLKIQPAKLEDSAVYLCASSLEGLAGVSNEQFFGPGTRLTVL.

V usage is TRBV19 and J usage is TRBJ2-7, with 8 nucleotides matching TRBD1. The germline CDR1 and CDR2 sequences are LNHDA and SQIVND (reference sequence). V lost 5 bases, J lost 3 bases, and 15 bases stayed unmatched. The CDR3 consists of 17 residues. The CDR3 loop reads CASSSQGALGLGYEQYF. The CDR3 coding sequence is TGTGCCAGTAGTTCGCAGGGGGCGCTTGGGCTAGGCTACGAGCAGTACTTC.

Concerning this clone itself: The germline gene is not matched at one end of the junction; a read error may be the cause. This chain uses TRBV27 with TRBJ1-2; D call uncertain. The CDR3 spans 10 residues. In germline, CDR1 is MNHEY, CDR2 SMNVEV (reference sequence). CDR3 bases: TGTGCCAGCAGTTTTTGGTCCCCTCACTTC. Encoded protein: CASSFWSPHF.

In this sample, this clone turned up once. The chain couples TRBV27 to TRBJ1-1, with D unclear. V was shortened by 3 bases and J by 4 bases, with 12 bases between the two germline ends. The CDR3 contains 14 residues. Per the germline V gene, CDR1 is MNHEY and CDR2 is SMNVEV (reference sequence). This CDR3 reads CASSLSVGITEAFF. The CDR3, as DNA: TGTGCCAGCAGTTTGTCCGTCGGGATCACTGAAGCTTTCTTT.